A selection of T cell receptor beta chains follows, all from one sample in a study of Ad26.COV2.S vaccination and SARS-CoV-2 variants. Assay: immunoSEQ multiplex PCR; the TCRdb copy retains only in-frame clones and omits some. The table records around 340,000 clones, 75% to 90% of them present only once. The source was peripheral blood, collected in a trial of Ad26.COV2.S vaccine versus placebo. The source of these receptors is a person between 18 and 60 years old who received the Ad26.COV2.S COVID-19 vaccine or a placebo. Both conserved end residues are part of each CDR3. The order of the fields is clone size, V gene, J gene, CDR3 length, CDR3 protein. Clone size is stated in some rows and not others, as once, few, many or a class when expanded.

abundance: .
v_gene: TRBV12-3/TRBV12-4
j_gene: TRBJ2-3
len: 13
CDR3aa: CASSLGRWDTQYF

abundance: .
v_gene: TRBV28
j_gene: TRBJ1-1
len: 11
CDR3aa: CASSWAVEAFF

abundance: .
v_gene: TRBV6-5
j_gene: TRBJ2-7
len: 14
CDR3aa: CASKGQVGNYEQYF

abundance: .
v_gene: TRBV4-3
j_gene: TRBJ1-3
len: 17
CDR3aa: CASSREPSGVSGNTIYF

abundance: .
v_gene: TRBV4-3
j_gene: TRBJ1-5
len: 17
CDR3aa: CASSQDYGMGSNQPQHF

abundance: .
v_gene: TRBV6-5
j_gene: TRBJ2-7
len: 12
CDR3aa: CASKNPRGEQYF

abundance: .
v_gene: TRBV10-3
j_gene: TRBJ2-1
len: 15
CDR3aa: CAISGGGGTYNEQFF

abundance: .
v_gene: TRBV3-1/TRBV3-2
j_gene: TRBJ2-2
len: 15
CDR3aa: CASSHGLAGTGELFF

abundance: .
v_gene: TRBV28
j_gene: TRBJ2-7
len: 12
CDR3aa: CASSLGEYEQYF

abundance: few
v_gene: TRBV4-1
j_gene: TRBJ2-7
len: 13
CDR3aa: CASSFTVTYEQYF

abundance: .
v_gene: TRBV5-1
j_gene: TRBJ2-3
len: 15
CDR3aa: CASSSTTGRMDTQYF

abundance: .
v_gene: TRBV24-1
j_gene: TRBJ2-7
len: 8
CDR3aa: CATRKQYF

abundance: .
v_gene: TRBV11-3
j_gene: TRBJ2-1
len: 12
CDR3aa: CASSPPNGGQFF

abundance: .
v_gene: TRBV7-3
j_gene: TRBJ1-5
len: 20
CDR3aa: CASSLRRPGQGRIANQPQHF

abundance: .
v_gene: TRBV24-1
j_gene: TRBJ2-1
len: 16
CDR3aa: CATSVSGRGTYNEQFF

abundance: .
v_gene: TRBV5-6
j_gene: TRBJ1-1
len: 12
CDR3aa: CASSAGSRGAFF

abundance: .
v_gene: TRBV7-6
j_gene: TRBJ2-5
len: 13
CDR3aa: CASSPVRTETQYF

abundance: .
v_gene: TRBV11-2
j_gene: TRBJ2-1
len: 15
CDR3aa: CASSLGASFYNEQFF

abundance: .
v_gene: TRBV5-6
j_gene: TRBJ2-3
len: 15
CDR3aa: CASSLWLSPRYTQYF

abundance: .
v_gene: TRBV2
j_gene: TRBJ2-1
len: 11
CDR3aa: CASTPGYEQFF

abundance: once
v_gene: TRBV14
j_gene: TRBJ2-1
len: 14
CDR3aa: CASSHNSVGQGLFF

abundance: .
v_gene: TRBV3-1/TRBV3-2
j_gene: TRBJ1-1
len: 14
CDR3aa: CASSQSDGNTEAFF

abundance: .
v_gene: TRBV9
j_gene: TRBJ2-7
len: 16
CDR3aa: CASSVGDSGSKYEQYF

abundance: .
v_gene: TRBV2
j_gene: TRBJ2-7
len: 12
CDR3aa: CASRGGSYEQYF

abundance: .
v_gene: TRBV28
j_gene: TRBJ1-1
len: 12
CDR3aa: CASSLMNTEAFF

abundance: .
v_gene: TRBV14
j_gene: TRBJ2-2
len: 16
CDR3aa: CASSRTGTGGTGELFF

abundance: .
v_gene: TRBV18
j_gene: TRBJ1-4
len: 17
CDR3aa: CASSPPVKEGLHEKLFF

abundance: .
v_gene: TRBV12-3/TRBV12-4
j_gene: TRBJ2-3
len: 12
CDR3aa: CASSLQGNTQYF

abundance: .
v_gene: TRBV5-6
j_gene: TRBJ1-2
len: 13
CDR3aa: CASSLRQPGGYTF

abundance: .
v_gene: TRBV3-1/TRBV3-2
j_gene: TRBJ2-3
len: 17
CDR3aa: CASSLLLAGTGKDTQYF

abundance: .
v_gene: TRBV19
j_gene: TRBJ1-1
len: 15
CDR3aa: CASSMGDRAADEAFF

abundance: .
v_gene: TRBV19
j_gene: TRBJ2-7
len: 15
CDR3aa: CASSIGRGLTYEQYF

abundance: .
v_gene: TRBV12-5
j_gene: TRBJ2-1
len: 13
CDR3aa: CASGSPESNEQFF

abundance: .
v_gene: TRBV5-6
j_gene: TRBJ2-7
len: 15
CDR3aa: CASSRRTGLTYEQYF

abundance: .
v_gene: TRBV7-6
j_gene: TRBJ2-5
len: 14
CDR3aa: CASSLALTAMAQYF

abundance: .
v_gene: TRBV6-5
j_gene: TRBJ2-5
len: 15
CDR3aa: CASITSVGHVETQYF

abundance: .
v_gene: TRBV9
j_gene: TRBJ1-2
len: 13
CDR3aa: CASSPGGNYGYTF

abundance: once
v_gene: TRBV27
j_gene: TRBJ1-1
len: 13
CDR3aa: CASRPGLGTEAFF

abundance: .
v_gene: TRBV18
j_gene: TRBJ1-4
len: 13
CDR3aa: CASSPPTGEKLFF

abundance: .
v_gene: TRBV10-3
j_gene: TRBJ2-6
len: 13
CDR3aa: CAIRDSGANVLTF

abundance: .
v_gene: TRBV28
j_gene: TRBJ2-7
len: 13
CDR3aa: CASSSGQDYEQYF

abundance: .
v_gene: TRBV7-9
j_gene: TRBJ2-6
len: 16
CDR3aa: CASSHARGPGANVLTF

abundance: .
v_gene: TRBV6-4
j_gene: TRBJ2-3
len: 14
CDR3aa: CASRAGLLADTQYF

abundance: .
v_gene: TRBV2
j_gene: TRBJ2-5
len: 13
CDR3aa: CASSTNVQETQYF

abundance: .
v_gene: TRBV5-4
j_gene: TRBJ2-3
len: 14
CDR3aa: CASSLAGVSHTQYF

abundance: .
v_gene: TRBV7-2
j_gene: TRBJ1-6
len: 14
CDR3aa: CASSPLEYSAPLHF

abundance: .
v_gene: TRBV5-6
j_gene: TRBJ2-7
len: 15
CDR3aa: CASSLFGTEITGQYF

abundance: .
v_gene: TRBV24-1
j_gene: TRBJ1-6
len: 16
CDR3aa: CATSDSRQGYNSPLHF

abundance: once
v_gene: TRBV3-1/TRBV3-2
j_gene: TRBJ1-1
len: 11
CDR3aa: CASSQSTEAFF

abundance: .
v_gene: TRBV10-3
j_gene: TRBJ2-3
len: 14
CDR3aa: CAISDFFSTDTQYF

abundance: .
v_gene: TRBV21-1
j_gene: TRBJ2-1
len: 15
CDR3aa: CASSKGKPFRGEQFF

abundance: .
v_gene: TRBV5-1
j_gene: TRBJ2-5
len: 12
CDR3aa: CASSSRQETQYF